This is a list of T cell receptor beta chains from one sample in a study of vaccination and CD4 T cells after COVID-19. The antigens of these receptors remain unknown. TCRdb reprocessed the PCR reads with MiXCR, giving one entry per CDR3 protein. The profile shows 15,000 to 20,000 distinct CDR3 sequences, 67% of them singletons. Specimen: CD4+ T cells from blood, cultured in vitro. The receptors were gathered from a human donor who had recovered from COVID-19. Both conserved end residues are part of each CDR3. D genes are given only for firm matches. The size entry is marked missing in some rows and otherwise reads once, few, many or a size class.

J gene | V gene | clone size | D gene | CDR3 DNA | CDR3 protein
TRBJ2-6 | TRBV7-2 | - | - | TGTGCCAGCAGCTTAGGGGGGGCTGGGGCCAACGTCCTGACTTTC | CASSLGGAGANVLTF
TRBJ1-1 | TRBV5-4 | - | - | TGTGCCAGCAGCTTAGCCCGAGTCGGAAGTGAAGCTTTCTTT | CASSLARVGSEAFF
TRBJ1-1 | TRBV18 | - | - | TGTGCCAGCTCACAAACAGCGGGAGGTGAAGCTTTCTTT | CASSQTAGGEAFF
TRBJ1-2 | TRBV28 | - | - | TGTGCCAGCAGTTTATGCTGTTTGGGGGGGCTAAGCTATGGCTACACCTTC | CASSLCCLGGLSYGYTF
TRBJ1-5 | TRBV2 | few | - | TGTGCCAGCAGTGACCAGGGTAATAGCAATCAGCCCCAGCATTTT | CASSDQGNSNQPQHF
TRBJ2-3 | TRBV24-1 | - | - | TGTGCCACCAGTGTAAGGTCCTCGCGGACAGATACGCAGTATTTT | CATSVRSSRTDTQYF
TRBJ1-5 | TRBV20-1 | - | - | TGCAGTGCTAGAGATCCAGGGCTTCGGGGGACCCAGCATTTT | CSARDPGLRGTQHF
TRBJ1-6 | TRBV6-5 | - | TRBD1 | TGTGCCAGCAGTTACACGACAGGGGATAATTCACCCCTCCACTTT | CASSYTTGDNSPLHF
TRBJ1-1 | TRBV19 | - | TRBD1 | TGTGCCAGTAGTACCGACAGGGGGGGAGTTATGAACACTGAAGCTTTCTTT | CASSTDRGGVMNTEAFF
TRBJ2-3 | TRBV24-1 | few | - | TGTGCCACCAGTAACACGGACATACTTAAAACAGATACGCAGTATTTT | CATSNTDILKTDTQYF